One sample yielded the 32 T cell receptor beta chains listed below, sequenced in a study of T cell responses to AZD1222 COVID-19 vaccine. Assay: immunoSEQ multiplex PCR; the TCRdb copy retains only in-frame clones and omits some. The sample lists 50,000 to 60,000 clones; about 87% were seen once. This specimen consisted of peripheral blood, obtained on day 0 of AZD1222 vaccination. Receptors were obtained from an adult in good health.

The V gene is TRBV3-1 (or the pseudogene TRBV3-2), the J gene TRBJ2-5; 8 bases line up with TRBD2. CDR3 size: 16 residues. Trimming took 1 base from V and 1 from J; bases not matched to a gene: 5. From germline, CDR1 is LGHDT and CDR2 YNNKEL (reference sequence). DNA for the CDR3: TGTGCCAGCAGCCAAGTCCTAGCGGGTCCCCAAGAGACCCAGTACTTC. It codes for CASSQVLAGPQETQYF.

J is TRBJ1-1 and V is TRBV15; no definite D call. With 1 base removed from V and 7 bases from J, the gap between germline ends came to 13 bases. The CDR3 is 14 amino acids. Germline assignment: CDR1 LNHNV and CDR2 YYDKDF (reference sequence). DNA for the CDR3: TGTGCCACCAGCAGAGGTTTACCAAAGGGTGAAGCTTTCTTT. Protein product: CATSRGLPKGEAFF.

This clone was seen a handful of times. The J gene is TRBJ1-1, the V gene TRBV7-2; 10 bases are a match to TRBD1. V lost 1 base and J lost 0; bases outside the gene matches: 2. This CDR3 has 16 residues. Germline values: CDR1 SGHTA, CDR2 FQGNSA. The CDR3 DNA follows: TGTGCCAGCAGCTTAGTGGGGACAGGGGTGAACACTGAAGCTTTCTTT. This gives the protein CASSLVGTGVNTEAFF.

The chain is built from TRBV7-2 and TRBJ1-2; no clear D gene. CDR1 is SGHTA and CDR2 is FQGNSA in the germline V gene. V lost 2 bases to trimming and J lost 8 bases, with 24 bases between them. The CDR3 covers 17 residues. Here the CDR3 reads CASSLTPRAVAGYGYTF. Written as DNA, the CDR3 is TGTGCCAGCAGCTTAACTCCTCGGGCGGTGGCGGGGTACGGCTACACCTTC.

The genes are TRBV19 and TRBJ1-4; a possible D gene is TRBD1 (6 bases). CDR3 length equals 16 residues. The germline V gene encodes CDR1 LNHDA and CDR2 SQIVND (reference sequence). Trimming shortened V by 8 bases and J by 3 bases, and 19 bases separated the two germline ends. This CDR3 reads CASWPNRAGANEKLFF. CDR3 in DNA: TGTGCCAGTTGGCCTAACAGGGCGGGAGCTAATGAAAAACTGTTTTTT.

This clone appeared a single time. V is TRBV3-1 (or the pseudogene TRBV3-2) and J is TRBJ1-2, with unresolved D. Germline CDR1 reads LGHDT; CDR2 reads YNNKEL (reference sequence). Trimming pared 0 bases from V and 4 bases from J, leaving 12 bases between. The CDR3 sequence is 15 residues long. In nucleotides, the CDR3 is TGTGCCAGCAGCCAAGATTCCTGGGGTACCTATGGCTACACCTTC. Amino acid sequence: CASSQDSWGTYGYTF.

This chain joins TRBV6-6 and TRBJ2-3; D possibly corresponds to TRBD1 (6 bases). This CDR3 region has 15 residues. Germline V CDR1 and CDR2: MNHNY, SVGAGI (reference sequence). V was pared by 2 bases and J by 3 bases, with 12 bases between. In DNA, the CDR3 is TGTGCCAGCAGTTACATTGCAGGGGTAACAGATACGCAGTATTTT. Translated: CASSYIAGVTDTQYF.

This chain joins TRBV5-5 and TRBJ1-2; no clear D gene. There are 14 residues in the CDR3. The germline CDR1 and CDR2 sequences are SGHKS and YYEKEE (reference sequence). V lost 4 bases, J lost 4 bases, and 14 bases lay in between. This CDR3 reads CASSVAGSVYGYTF. The CDR3 DNA is TGTGCCAGCAGCGTGGCGGGGAGCGTCTATGGCTACACCTTC.

The V gene is TRBV14, the J gene TRBJ1-3; perhaps TRBD1 as D (6 bases). V lost 2 bases to trimming and J lost 0 bases, with 8 bases between them. Germline loops: CDR1 SGHDN, CDR2 FVKESK. The CDR3 has 15 residues. CDR3 sequence: CASSQNRVSGNTIYF. CDR3 nucleotide sequence: TGTGCCAGCAGCCAAAACAGGGTCTCTGGAAACACCATATATTTT.

This clone has only one observation. CDR3 sequence reads: CAWSVRGSGDNSPLHF. The CDR3 DNA sequence: TGTGCCTGGAGTGTCAGGGGCTCCGGGGATAATTCACCCCTCCACTTT. This chain uses TRBV30 with TRBJ1-6; D perhaps matches TRBD1 (6 bases). The CDR3 sequence is 16 residues long. Germline loops: CDR1 GTSNPN, CDR2 SVGIG (reference sequence). The V end lost 0 bases, the J end lost 5 bases, and 14 bases lay between the germline ends.

J is TRBJ2-3 and V is TRBV6-5, with TRBD1 as a possible D gene (6 bases). This CDR3 region has 14 residues. Germline V gene lookup returns CDR1 MNHEY and CDR2 SVGAGI. Trimming left V 6 bases short and J 4 bases short, with 14 bases between. The chain's CDR3 is CASRDSLGADTQYF. The CDR3 DNA follows: TGTGCCAGCAGGGACAGCCTTGGCGCAGATACGCAGTATTTT.

The chain is built from TRBV18 and TRBJ2-1, with a weak D call TRBD2 (6 bases). V dropped 2 bases and J dropped 0 bases, with 11 bases sitting between them. There are 16 residues in the CDR3. The germline gives CDR1 KGHSH, CDR2 LQKENI. The CDR3 protein is CASSPVLAISYNEQFF. The CDR3 region has the DNA TGTGCCAGCTCACCAGTACTAGCCATCTCCTACAATGAGCAGTTCTTC.

For the CDR3, the DNA is TGTGCCAGCAGCGCGCGGGACAGAGCTCAGCCCCAGCATTTT. It encodes CASSARDRAQPQHF. The V and J genes are TRBV9 and TRBJ1-5, with 7 nucleotides matching TRBD1. The germline CDR1 and CDR2 sequences are SGDLS and YYNGEE. V shed 3 bases and J 6 bases; nucleotides not matched to a gene: 6. This CDR3 spans 14 amino acids.

This clone was detected once. The V and J genes are TRBV7-3 and TRBJ2-3, with 9 bases identical to TRBD2. This CDR3 comprises 15 residues. The trim removed 5 bases at V and 2 bases at J, leaving 5 bases unmatched. Germline values: CDR1 SGHTA, CDR2 FQGTGA. The CDR3 DNA is TGTGCCAGCAGCCCGACTAGCGGTACCACAGATACGCAGTATTTT. The encoded protein is CASSPTSGTTDTQYF. The whole variable domain, remainder taken from reference TRBV7-3 and TRBJ2-3, is GAGVSQTPSNKVTEKGKYVELRCDPISGHTALYWYRQSLGQGPEFLIYFQGTGAADDSGLPNDRFFAVRPEGSVSTLKIQRTERGDSAVYLCASSPTSGTTDTQYFGPGTRLTVL.

The V and J genes are TRBV7-6 and TRBJ1-4; tentatively, D is TRBD1 (5 bases). Germline values: CDR1 SGHVS, CDR2 FNYEAQ. CDR3 size: 16 residues. Trimming took off 3 bases at V and 4 bases at J, with 15 bases between the two ends. CDR3 coding DNA: TGTGCCAGCAGCTTGGAGGGGACCGGGAATAATGAAAAACTGTTTTTT. This encodes CASSLEGTGNNEKLFF. Together with reference TRBV7-6 and TRBJ1-4, the CDR3 gives the full variable domain: GAGVSQSPRYKVTKRGQDVALRCDPISGHVSLYWYRQALGQGPEFLTYFNYEAQQDKSGLPNDRFSAERPEGSISTLTIQRTEQRDSAMYRCASSLEGTGNNEKLFFGSGTQLSVL.

This chain connects TRBV24-1 to TRBJ2-1, with 8 bases identical to TRBD2. CDR1 and CDR2 from the germline V gene are KGHDR and SFDVKD. V shed 5 bases and J 7 bases; nucleotides not matched to a gene: 9. This CDR3 has 15 residues. DNA for the CDR3: TGTGCCACCAGTGCCCCCGAGCGGGGGAATAATGAGCAGTTCTTC. Translated: CATSAPERGNNEQFF.

The V call is TRBV2, the J call TRBJ1-5, with D unresolved. The CDR3 is 15 amino acids. CDR1 is SNHLY, CDR2 FYNNEI, per germline. V gave up 3 bases and J gave up 4 bases, with 13 bases separating them. CDR3 in amino acids: CASSESRNQNQPQHF. CDR3 bases: TGTGCCAGCAGTGAGTCCCGGAACCAGAATCAGCCCCAGCATTTT. The full variable domain, its missing parts supplied by reference TRBV2 and TRBJ1-5, is EPEVTQTPSHQVTQMGQEVILRCVPISNHLYFYWYRQILGQKVEFLVSFYNNEISEKSEIFDDQFSVERPDGSNFTLKIRSTKLEDSAMYFCASSESRNQNQPQHFGDGTRLSIL.

This sequence joins TRBV7-2 and TRBJ1-3; the match to TRBD1 covers 10 bases. CDR1 and CDR2 from the germline V gene are SGHTA and FQGNSA. This CDR3 contains 15 residues. Unmatched junction bases numbered 4, after V lost 5 bases and J lost 3 bases. For the CDR3, the DNA is TGTGCCAGCAGCCCGACAGGGGGCGTTGGAAACACCATATATTTT. Its protein product is CASSPTGGVGNTIYF.

The count of this clone is one. In DNA, the CDR3 is TGTGCCAGTAGCACTAGCGGGAGTGTAGATACGCAGTATTTT. Translated: CASSTSGSVDTQYF. The J gene is TRBJ2-3, the V gene TRBV19; 11 nucleotides match TRBD2. This CDR3 comprises 14 residues. Trimming cost V 6 bases and J 5 bases; bases outside gene matches: 4. Germline values: CDR1 LNHDA, CDR2 SQIVND (reference sequence).

The gene calls are TRBV2 and TRBJ1-1; D uncertain. This CDR3 is 14 amino acids long. The V gene's germline CDR1 is SNHLY and CDR2 FYNNEI. Trimming removed 4 bases from V and 0 bases from J, with 9 bases in between. The CDR3 DNA reads as TGTGCCAGCAGTGGGGTTTTCATGAACACTGAAGCTTTCTTT. Protein product: CASSGVFMNTEAFF.

The CDR3 DNA is TGCGCCAGCAGCTTGGTGGCTAGCGGGAGCTCCGGGAATGAGCAGTTCTTC. Protein: CASSLVASGSSGNEQFF. The V call is TRBV5-1, the J call TRBJ2-1; 10 bases map to TRBD2. Germline values: CDR1 SGHRS, CDR2 YFSETQ. V trimming: 0 bases; J trimming: 7 bases; junction bases outside the gene matches: 10. The CDR3 sequence is 17 residues long.

This clone was detected only once. V and J are TRBV7-3 and TRBJ2-1; 8 bases match TRBD1. Germline V gives CDR1 SGHTA, CDR2 FQGTGA. The CDR3 loop spans 15 amino acids. Trimming removed 2 bases from V and 5 bases from J; junction bases left unmatched: 5. For the CDR3, the DNA is TGTGCCAGCAGCTTACCCGGACAGGGAAACAATGAGCAGTTCTTC. Translating it yields CASSLPGQGNNEQFF.

V is TRBV7-2 and J is TRBJ1-6, with TRBD1 matching 7 bases. The CDR3 extends over 14 amino acids. Germline CDR1 is SGHTA and CDR2 is FQGNSA. With V trimmed by 3 bases and J by 6 bases, 2 bases remained unmatched. This chain's CDR3 is CASSLGQINSPLHF. Here the CDR3 DNA reads TGTGCCAGCAGCTTGGGACAGATTAATTCACCCCTCCACTTT.

V and J are TRBV18 and TRBJ1-1; 7 bases match TRBD1. This CDR3 has 15 residues. CDR1 and CDR2 (germline): KGHSH, LQKENI. J lost 2 bases, V lost 3 bases, and 6 bases had no gene match. The CDR3 region has the DNA TGTGCCAGCTCACCCCAGGGACAGCTCAACACTGAAGCTTTCTTT. This gives the protein CASSPQGQLNTEAFF.

The chain has TRBV6-5 and TRBJ1-2, with unresolved D. Between the trimmed V and J ends, which lost 8 bases and 4 bases, there was a span of 17 bases. CDR3 length: 14 amino acids. Germline V gives CDR1 MNHEY, CDR2 SVGAGI. Here the CDR3 reads CASVSGDIPYGYTF. The DNA for the CDR3 is TGTGCCAGCGTCTCTGGGGATATTCCCTATGGCTACACCTTC.

In the case of this clone: The CDR3 does not end in the conserved phenylalanine or tryptophan, so this is likely a read error. No DNA is shown, since the ends of the CDR3 on it are uncertain; the CDR3 is the one TCRdb lists. The chain recombines TRBV6-2 or TRBV6-3 with TRBJ2-7; the DNA was not compared with TRBD1, the D call given in the table. The CDR3 adds up to 12 amino acids, both ends counted. Germline V gene data show CDR1 as MNHEY and CDR2 as SVGEGT. The CDR3 protein is CASSYTGQGFSL.

This clone was recorded once. V gene TRBV24-1 combines with J gene TRBJ2-5, with 7 bases that match TRBD2. The germline gives CDR1 KGHDR, CDR2 SFDVKD. The CDR3 totals 15 residues. The J segment lost 4 bases and the V segment lost 3 bases, leaving 7 bases of the junction unmatched. The CDR3 nucleotides read TGTGCCACCAGTGATGGGAGGGGTAGCAGAGAGACCCAGTACTTC. It codes for CATSDGRGSRETQYF.

The chain employs TRBV5-1 and TRBJ1-2; D perhaps matches TRBD1 (6 bases). Trimming stripped 4 bases from V and 6 bases from J, with 16 bases between. The CDR3 runs to 14 residues. Germline lookup yields CDR1 SGHRS and CDR2 YFSETQ. The CDR3 protein is CASSLDQGHDGYTF. CDR3 bases: TGCGCCAGCAGCCTTGATCAGGGACACGATGGCTACACCTTC.

The rearrangement uses TRBV27 and TRBJ2-5; 11 nucleotides align to TRBD2. The trim removed 5 bases at V and 4 bases at J, leaving 6 bases unmatched. Germline-derived CDR1 and CDR2 are MNHEY and SMNVEV (reference sequence). CDR3 length: 15 amino acids. For the CDR3, the DNA is TGTGCCAGCAGTCGGGGGACTAGCGGAGGAGAGACCCAGTACTTC. As protein: CASSRGTSGGETQYF.

This clone came up once. V is TRBV6-2 or TRBV6-3 and J is TRBJ2-7, with D possibly matching TRBD2 (5 bases). Germline CDR1 MNHEY, CDR2 SVGEGT. Trimming took 5 bases from V and 3 from J, leaving 8 bases between them. The CDR3 is 12 amino acids. The CDR3 is CASSEGHYEQYF. CDR3 bases: TGTGCCAGCAGTGAGGGCCACTACGAGCAGTACTTC.

This clone was picked up one time. The chain is built from TRBV3-1 (or the pseudogene TRBV3-2) and TRBJ1-4, with a weak D call TRBD1 (5 bases). V gave up 4 bases and J gave up 12 bases, with 9 bases separating them. CDR1 is LGHDT, CDR2 YNNKEL, per germline (reference sequence). The CDR3 totals 11 residues. The DNA for the CDR3 is TGTGCCAGCAGCCGGGACTGGGAACTGTTTTTT. This gives the protein CASSRDWELFF.

The chain employs TRBV3-1 (or the pseudogene TRBV3-2) and TRBJ2-7; 12 nucleotides agree with TRBD1. J lost 7 bases, V lost 2 bases, and 9 bases had no gene match. Germline lookup yields CDR1 LGHDT and CDR2 YNNKEL (reference sequence). This CDR3 has 16 residues. The CDR3 protein is CASSQTRGQGAFEQYF. The CDR3 DNA follows: TGTGCCAGCAGCCAAACTCGGGGACAGGGGGCTTTTGAGCAGTACTTC.